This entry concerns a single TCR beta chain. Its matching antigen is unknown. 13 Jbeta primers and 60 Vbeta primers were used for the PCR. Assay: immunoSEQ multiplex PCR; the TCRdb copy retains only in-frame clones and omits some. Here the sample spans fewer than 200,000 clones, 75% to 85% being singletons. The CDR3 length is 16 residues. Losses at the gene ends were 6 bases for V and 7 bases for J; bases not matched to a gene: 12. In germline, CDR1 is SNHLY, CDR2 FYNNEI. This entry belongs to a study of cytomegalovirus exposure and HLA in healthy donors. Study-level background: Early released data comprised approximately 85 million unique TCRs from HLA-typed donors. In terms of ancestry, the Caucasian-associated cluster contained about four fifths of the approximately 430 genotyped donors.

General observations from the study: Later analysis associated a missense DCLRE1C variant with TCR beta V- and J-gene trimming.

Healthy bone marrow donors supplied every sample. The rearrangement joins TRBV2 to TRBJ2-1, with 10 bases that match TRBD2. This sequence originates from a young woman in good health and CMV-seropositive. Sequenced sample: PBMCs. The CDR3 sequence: CASRLHLAGDWNEQFF. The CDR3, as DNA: TGTGCCAGCAGACTCCATCTAGCGGGAGATTGGAATGAGCAGTTCTTC.